These 11 T cell receptor beta chains share one sample of origin, sequenced in a study of T cells in Graves' hyperthyroidism and ophthalmopathy. There were TCR beta CDR3 regions amplified from RNA transcripts. TCR CDR3 regions were first amplified by RT-PCR with HTBI primers. TCRdb itself ran the multiplex PCR reads through MiXCR, one entry per CDR3 protein. This sample has some 690,000 distinct CDR3 sequences, with around 15% found just once. Sequencing was carried out using blood. The source is a man aged 45 to 65 with Graves' hyperthyroidism.

This clonotype came up many times. The V and J genes are TRBV20-1 and TRBJ2-1; TRBD2 aligns across 7 bases. The CDR3 contains 15 residues. Germline loops: CDR1 DFQATT, CDR2 SNEGSKA (reference sequence). With V trimmed by 0 bases and J by 4 bases, 6 bases remained unmatched. The CDR3 DNA is TGCAGTGCTAGAGATGCTAGCGGTATATACAATGAGCAGTTCTTC. Its translation is CSARDASGIYNEQFF.

This clonotype has at least ten counts. The J gene is TRBJ2-3, the V gene TRBV28, with a tentative D call TRBD2 (6 bases). CDR3 length: 16 amino acids. V dropped 4 bases and J dropped 1 base, with 15 bases sitting between them. The germline gives CDR1 MDHEN, CDR2 SYDVKM. Here the CDR3 DNA reads TGTGCCAGCAGTTCCCTCGAGGCGGGGCGCACAGATACGCAGTATTTT. Protein sequence: CASSSLEAGRTDTQYF.

The J gene is TRBJ1-1, the V gene TRBV28, with no clear D. Germline loops: CDR1 MDHEN, CDR2 SYDVKM. V shed 6 bases and J shed 5 bases, with 10 bases lying between them. The CDR3 length is 12 residues. CDR3 residues: CASRHQVTEAFF. CDR3 bases: TGTGCCAGCAGACACCAGGTGACTGAAGCTTTCTTT.

This clonotype was recorded at least ten times. The chain employs TRBV7-8 and TRBJ2-7, with D perhaps TRBD1 or TRBD2 (6 bases each). The CDR3 has 15 amino acids. CDR1 and CDR2 (germline): SGHVS, FQNEAQ. V was pared by 1 base and J by 7 bases, with 17 bases between. In DNA, the CDR3 is TGTGCCAGCAGCTTAGTTACGGGGGCAGCAGGGGAGCAGTACTTC. It specifies CASSLVTGAAGEQYF.

This clonotype was observed at least ten times. The rearrangement uses TRBV28 and TRBJ2-7, with 7 bases matching TRBD2. V lost 4 bases, J lost 1 base, and 7 bases stayed unmatched. Germline-derived CDR1 and CDR2 are MDHEN and SYDVKM. This CDR3 spans 15 amino acids. In DNA form, the CDR3 reads TGTGCCAGCAGTTCCAGCGGGATAAGTTCCTACGAGCAGTACTTC. Amino acid sequence: CASSSSGISSYEQYF.

The rearrangement joins TRBV19 to TRBJ1-1; D may be TRBD1 (5 bases). Germline CDR1 is LNHDA and CDR2 is SQIVND (reference sequence). Deletions cut 1 base from V and 10 bases from J, with 10 bases between. CDR3 length: 12 amino acids. The CDR3 loop is CASSIGGFGAFF. In DNA form, the CDR3 reads TGTGCCAGTAGTATAGGGGGCTTTGGAGCTTTCTTT.

This chain connects TRBV6-2 or TRBV6-3 to TRBJ2-3, with TRBD1 matching 7 bases. V shed 6 bases and J 7 bases; nucleotides not matched to a gene: 10. The CDR3 is 14 amino acids. Germline V gives CDR1 MNHEY, CDR2 SVGEGT. This CDR3 reads CASRDGDSANTQYF. The CDR3 region has the DNA TGTGCCAGCAGGGATGGGGACAGCGCCAATACGCAGTATTTT.

This clonotype was detected only once. Since a much larger clone is just one base distant, this may be a read error. The CDR3 DNA reads as TGTGCCAGCAGTTTACCACAGGGGAACTATGGCTACACCTTC. As protein: CASSLPQGNYGYTF. The chain is built from TRBV27 and TRBJ1-2, with 7 bases aligning to TRBD1. V lost 2 bases to trimming and J lost 2 bases; unmatched junction nucleotides: 2. The CDR3 extends over 14 amino acids. Germline V lookup: CDR1 MNHEY, CDR2 SMNVEV (reference sequence).

This clonotype occurred many times. This chain links TRBV27 with TRBJ1-5; D is unresolved. The CDR3 has 15 residues. Trimming took off 7 bases at V and 3 bases at J, with 16 bases between the two ends. The germline V gene has CDR1 MNHEY and CDR2 SMNVEV (reference sequence). The DNA for the CDR3 is TGTGCCAGCAAAAGAAGCTGGGCGGACAATCAGCCCCAGCATTTT. Translating gives CASKRSWADNQPQHF.

This clonotype was counted ten times or more. The chain links TRBV7-2 to TRBJ1-5; D unresolved. Between the trimmed V and J ends, which lost 5 bases and 2 bases, there was a span of 13 bases. This CDR3 has 15 residues. Germline assignment: CDR1 SGHTA and CDR2 FQGNSA. The DNA for the CDR3 is TGTGCCAGCAGCGTCGGGAGTGGGCGCAATCAGCCCCAGCATTTT. It translates to CASSVGSGRNQPQHF.

This clonotype was counted ten times or more. This rearrangement joins TRBV18 to TRBJ2-7; D unresolved. CDR3 length equals 15 residues. Trimming stripped 2 bases from V and 2 bases from J, with 13 bases between. Per the germline V gene, CDR1 is KGHSH and CDR2 is LQKENI. CDR3 residues: CASSPTWGRAYEQYF. In nucleotides, the CDR3 is TGTGCCAGCTCACCAACCTGGGGAAGGGCCTACGAGCAGTACTTC.